Below, 21 T cell receptor beta chains from the same sample are listed, as sequenced in a study of control samples from healthy donors and cancer patients. This table comes from immunoSEQ multiplex PCR, and its TCRdb copy is limited to in-frame clones, with some not included. This sample has more than 95,000 clones, with 93% found just once. The specimen sequenced was blood. The receptors originated from a man aged 30 to 45 in good health.

On this clone itself: The junction departs from germline at one end; a sequencing error may be responsible. The gene calls are TRBV18 and TRBJ2-5; D perhaps matches TRBD1 (5 bases). Germline V gives CDR1 KGHSH, CDR2 LQKENI. The CDR3 has 11 residues. This CDR3 is CASSPRQGRDF. As DNA, the CDR3 is TGTGCCAGCTCACCACGGCAGGGCAGAGACTTC.

The rearrangement links TRBV11-1 to TRBJ1-2; 7 positions agree with TRBD1. The CDR3 covers 15 residues. The V segment lost 5 bases and the J segment 4 bases; nucleotides outside the gene matches: 10. The V gene's germline CDR1 is SGHAT and CDR2 FQDESV (reference sequence). CDR3 residues: CASSPGQEGVYGYTF. The CDR3 region has the DNA TGTGCCAGCAGCCCTGGACAGGAAGGAGTCTATGGCTACACCTTC.

The chain uses TRBV9 and TRBJ2-1, with unresolved D. Germline V lookup: CDR1 SGDLS, CDR2 YYNGEE. The CDR3 runs 15 residues. Trimming removed 3 bases from V and 0 bases from J, with 10 bases in between. In nucleotides, the CDR3 is TGTGCCAGCAGCGGGCAGTCAAGCTCCTACAATGAGCAGTTCTTC. Its protein is CASSGQSSSYNEQFF. Complete variable domain (other parts from reference TRBV9 and TRBJ2-1): DSGVTQTPKHLITATGQRVTLRCSPRSGDLSVYWYQQSLDQGLQFLIQYYNGEERAKGNILERFSAQQFPDLHSELNLSSLELGDSALYFCASSGQSSSYNEQFFGPGTRLTVL.

This chain connects TRBV7-7 to TRBJ2-3; 10 bases map to TRBD2. Looked up from germline, CDR1 is SSHAT and CDR2 is FNYEAQ (reference sequence). The V and J ends lost 5 bases and 8 bases, in that order; junction bases with no gene match: 13. The CDR3 totals 16 residues. CDR3 sequence (DNA): TGTGCCAGCAGCGCCGAGGAGCGGGGGGGCCTTAGTACGCAGTATTTT. This encodes CASSAEERGGLSTQYF.

The chain uses TRBV7-9 and TRBJ1-6; D ambiguous. V was cut by 5 bases and J by 7 bases, with 9 bases left in between. Germline values: CDR1 SEHNR, CDR2 FQNEAQ (reference sequence). The CDR3 consists of 13 residues. Written as DNA, the CDR3 is TGTGCCAGCAGCCAAGCCCAGAATTCACCCCTCCACTTT. Protein product: CASSQAQNSPLHF.

The chain is built from TRBV3-1 (or the pseudogene TRBV3-2) and TRBJ2-5; D is uncertain. Deletions cut 4 bases from V and 5 bases from J, with 2 bases between. Looked up from germline, CDR1 is LGHDT and CDR2 is YNNKEL (reference sequence). This CDR3 has 10 residues. The CDR3 is CASSLETQYF. Here the CDR3 DNA reads TGTGCCAGCAGCCTGGAGACCCAGTACTTC.

The chain combines TRBV6-5 with TRBJ1-2, with D maybe TRBD1 (5 bases). The CDR3 length is 13 residues. The V gene's germline CDR1 is MNHEY and CDR2 SVGAGI. Between the trimmed V and J ends, which lost 10 bases and 3 bases, there was a span of 15 bases. DNA of the CDR3: TGTGCCACCGAGACAGCTTACTACTATGGCTACACCTTC. Amino acid sequence: CATETAYYYGYTF.

This rearrangement joins TRBV6-5 to TRBJ1-4; no clear D gene. Between the trimmed V and J ends, which lost 2 bases and 0 bases, there was a span of 7 bases. Germline V gives CDR1 MNHEY, CDR2 SVGAGI. The CDR3 has 15 residues. CDR3 sequence (DNA): TGTGCCAGCAGTTACCGCGGTTCAACTAATGAAAAACTGTTTTTT. Its translation: CASSYRGSTNEKLFF.

This clone was seen only once. The chain has TRBV6-5 and TRBJ2-7; TRBD1 matches 9 bases. Germline V gene data show CDR1 as MNHEY and CDR2 as SVGAGI. V dropped 8 bases and J dropped 3; count of bases not matched to a gene: 8. The CDR3 runs 14 residues. The CDR3: CASPPGQGLYEQYF. The DNA of the CDR3 is TGTGCCAGCCCCCCGGGACAGGGTCTCTACGAGCAGTACTTC.

V usage is TRBV7-9 and J usage is TRBJ2-1, with 7 bases aligning to TRBD1. Looked up from germline, CDR1 is SEHNR and CDR2 is FQNEAQ (reference sequence). V lost 5 bases, J lost 8 bases, and 15 bases stayed unmatched. The CDR3 runs to 16 residues. The DNA for the CDR3 is TGTGCCAGCAGCCCCAAACCCTACAGGGGCAGGGATGAGCAGTTCTTC. Its protein product is CASSPKPYRGRDEQFF.

The chain has TRBV5-4 and TRBJ1-1; D is undetermined. The CDR3 spans 14 residues. Germline V CDR1 and CDR2: SGHNT, YYREEE (reference sequence). V gave up 1 base and J gave up 1 base, with 8 bases separating them. This CDR3 is CASSLTRSNTEAFF. The CDR3 nucleotides read TGTGCCAGCAGCTTGACTCGGTCGAACACTGAAGCTTTCTTT.

The chain uses TRBV7-8 and TRBJ1-2; D is unclear. Germline V gene lookup returns CDR1 SGHVS and CDR2 FQNEAQ. The CDR3 is made up of 15 amino acids. V dropped 3 bases and J dropped 3 bases, with 14 bases sitting between them. CDR3 nucleotide sequence: TGTGCCAGCAGCTTTGGATCTGGAGCGGACTATGGCTACACCTTC. Translating gives CASSFGSGADYGYTF.

The rearrangement uses TRBV27 and TRBJ1-2; unclear D gene. The V end was cut by 3 bases, the J end by 0 bases, with 5 bases between. Germline V CDR1 and CDR2: MNHEY, SMNVEV (reference sequence). The CDR3 spans 13 residues. The CDR3 DNA follows: TGTGCCAGCAGTTTTGCGTCTAACTATGGCTACACCTTC. Its translation: CASSFASNYGYTF.

The V gene is TRBV27, the J gene TRBJ1-5; D might be TRBD1 (5 bases). Germline CDR1 and CDR2: MNHEY and SMNVEV (reference sequence). This CDR3 spans 15 amino acids. V was clipped by 2 bases and J by 7 bases, with 15 bases between them. The CDR3, as DNA: TGTGCCAGCAGTTTAAGTGGCGCGGGGCGGCAGCCCCAGCATTTT. Protein product: CASSLSGAGRQPQHF.

V usage is TRBV9 and J usage is TRBJ1-2, with TRBD1 matching over 12 bases. CDR1 is SGDLS and CDR2 is YYNGEE in the germline V gene. Trimming removed 4 bases from V and 3 bases from J; junction bases left unmatched: 13. This CDR3 has 18 residues. The CDR3, as DNA: TGTGCCAGCAGCCCCCCCGGGACAGGGGGCTTTCTGCACTATGGCTACACCTTC. It is translated as CASSPPGTGGFLHYGYTF.

The V gene is TRBV6-1, the J gene TRBJ2-1; D call uncertain. V was cut by 1 base and J by 4 bases, with 11 bases left in between. Germline V gene data show CDR1 as MNHNS and CDR2 as SASEGT. The length of the CDR3 is 15 residues. The CDR3 here is CASSEEAWAYNEQFF. Here the CDR3 DNA reads TGTGCCAGCAGTGAAGAAGCCTGGGCGTACAATGAGCAGTTCTTC.

The CDR3 bases are TGTGCCAGCAGCGCAGGAATCACTGAAGCTTTCTTT. It yields the protein CASSAGITEAFF. The V gene is TRBV28, the J gene TRBJ1-1; no reliable D call. This CDR3 has 12 residues. Germline CDR1 and CDR2: MDHEN and SYDVKM. The V end was cut by 6 bases, the J end by 4 bases, with 9 bases between.

The rearrangement links TRBV7-9 to TRBJ2-5, with D possibly TRBD2 on 5 matching bases. CDR1 is SEHNR, CDR2 FQNEAQ, per germline (reference sequence). CDR3 length: 16 residues. The germline V and J ends were trimmed by 1 base and 0 bases, with 12 bases remaining between them. The CDR3 is CASSLGWRPNQETQYF. The CDR3 DNA reads as TGTGCCAGCAGCTTAGGTTGGAGGCCCAACCAAGAGACCCAGTACTTC.

The rearrangement joins TRBV6-2 or TRBV6-3 to TRBJ2-1; D is undetermined. Germline V gives CDR1 MNHEY, CDR2 SVGEGT. V was cut by 0 bases and J by 8 bases, with 5 bases left in between. The CDR3 extends over 12 amino acids. The CDR3 spells CASSYSIDEQFF. CDR3 sequence (DNA): TGTGCCAGCAGTTACTCCATCGATGAGCAGTTCTTC.

The V gene is TRBV27, the J gene TRBJ2-7; the D gene could be TRBD1 or TRBD2 (5 bases each). The CDR3 is made up of 16 amino acids. V gave up 2 bases and J gave up 0 bases, with 14 bases separating them. Germline V gene lookup returns CDR1 MNHEY and CDR2 SMNVEV (reference sequence). Here the CDR3 reads CASSLRGYYPSYEQYF. DNA of the CDR3: TGTGCCAGCAGTTTACGGGGCTACTATCCCTCCTACGAGCAGTACTTC.

The chain couples TRBV28 to TRBJ2-1, with D perhaps TRBD2 (6 bases). V lost 4 bases and J lost 3, with 16 bases in between. Germline assignment: CDR1 MDHEN and CDR2 SYDVKM. The CDR3 runs to 16 residues. The CDR3, as DNA: TGTGCCAGCAGTTCTCAGCGGGCGGTAGGCTACAATGAGCAGTTCTTC. The encoded protein is CASSSQRAVGYNEQFF.